A selection of T cell receptor beta chains follows, all from one sample in a study of beta chain features in type 1 diabetes. Sequencing was performed with immunoSEQ multiplex PCR; in TCRdb, only in-frame clones are kept and a portion is missing. This table holds a few hundred thousand clones, 11% found once. The source material was central memory CD4+ T cells from blood. These receptors all stem from a man aged 18 to 29 in good health. Each CDR3 is given with its conserved first and last residue. D genes are given only for firm matches. Part of the rows lack a size; the others show once, few, many or a class for expanded clones.

>.|few|TRBV7-2|TRBJ2-6
TGTGCCAGCAGCCGGGACCAACCGTCTACCTCTGGGGCCAACGTCCTGACTTTC
CASSRDQPSTSGANVLTF
>.|.|TRBV28|TRBJ2-5
TGTGCCAGCAGTTGGGGGGCCAGGCAAGAGACCCAGTACTTC
CASSWGARQETQYF
>TRBD1|many|TRBV15|TRBJ2-7
TGTGCCACCAGCCATCCGGGACAGACCTACGAGCAGTACTTC
CATSHPGQTYEQYF
>.|.|TRBV5-6|TRBJ2-1
TGTGCCAGCAGCCTCGGACAGTATGACAATGAGCAGTTCTTC
CASSLGQYDNEQFF
>.|.|TRBV7-2|TRBJ1-2
TGTGCCAGCAGCTTAGTCAGGGGTGACTATGGCTACACCTTC
CASSLVRGDYGYTF
>.|few|TRBV5-5|TRBJ2-7
TGTGCCAGCAGCTGGGGCCCTAGCGTCACCTACGAGCAGTACTTC
CASSWGPSVTYEQYF
>.|few|TRBV30|TRBJ1-1
TGTGCCTGGAGTGTCTGGGACTCCGACACTGAAGCTTTCTTT
CAWSVWDSDTEAFF
>TRBD1|.|TRBV5-1|TRBJ2-1
TGCGCCAGCAGCCTCAGGGACAGGGGGCACAATGAGCAGTTCTTC
CASSLRDRGHNEQFF
>TRBD2|few|TRBV4-3|TRBJ2-5
TGCGCCAGCAGCCAGACCCTACCGGGTGGTAGCGGGGAGACCCAGTACTTC
CASSQTLPGGSGETQYF
>TRBD2|few|TRBV15|TRBJ2-2
TGTGCCACCAGCAGAGGCGGACTAGCGGCGAACACCGGGGAGCTGTTTTTT
CATSRGGLAANTGELFF
>TRBD2|.|TRBV5-1|TRBJ2-5
TGCGCCAGCAGCCTCAATAGACTAGCGGAGAACCAAGAGACCCAGTACTTC
CASSLNRLAENQETQYF
>.|.|TRBV11-2|TRBJ2-3
TGTGCCAGCATCCTTAATACAGATACGCAGTATTTT
CASILNTDTQYF
>.|.|TRBV7-9|TRBJ1-5
TGTGCCAGCAGCTTAGTGGGGCGGGGCAATCAGCCCCAGCATTTT
CASSLVGRGNQPQHF
>.|.|TRBV25-1|TRBJ2-1
TGTGCCAGCAGTGAAACAGGGTCCCACAATGAGCAGTTCTTC
CASSETGSHNEQFF
>TRBD1|.|TRBV7-9|TRBJ2-3
TGTGCCAGCAGCTTGTGGGACAGAGGTACGCAGTATTTT
CASSLWDRGTQYF
>.|few|TRBV30|TRBJ2-1
TGTGCCTGGACCGATCTGGCAAGCTCCTACAATGAGCAGTTCTTC
CAWTDLASSYNEQFF
>.|.|TRBV7-3|TRBJ1-5
TGTGCCAGCAGCTCAGGGTGGGATCAGCCCCAGCATTTT
CASSSGWDQPQHF
>.|few|TRBV7-2|TRBJ2-7
TGTGCCAGCAGCTTAGCCCGGGACTACGAGCAGTACTTC
CASSLARDYEQYF
>.|few|TRBV11-2|TRBJ2-7
TGTGCCAGCAGCCCGAACAGGCCGACCTACGAGCAGTACTTC
CASSPNRPTYEQYF
>.|.|TRBV30|TRBJ1-1
TGTGCCTGGAGCGCAAGGGGTGGGGCTTTCTTT
CAWSARGGAFF
>.|few|TRBV28|TRBJ2-5
TGTGCCAGCGGATCCCCGGCGGAGAGCCAAGAGACCCAGTACTTC
CASGSPAESQETQYF
>.|.|TRBV29-1|TRBJ1-1
TGCAGCGTGAGGGTTAGGGGCGCTGAAGCTTTCTTT
CSVRVRGAEAFF
>.|few|TRBV5-4|TRBJ2-5
TGTGCCAGCGGCGGGACAGACCAAGAGACCCAGTACTTC
CASGGTDQETQYF
>TRBD2|.|TRBV28|TRBJ2-1
TGTGCCAGCAGTTTAGGGACTACGGGGGAGGAGCAGTTCTTC
CASSLGTTGEEQFF
>TRBD1|many|TRBV7-6|TRBJ2-7
TGTGCCAGCAGCCAGAGGACAGGGGGGATCGAGCAGTACTTC
CASSQRTGGIEQYF
>.|few|TRBV7-3|TRBJ2-1
TGTGCCAGCAGCCCGACCCCGGGGGCGGGGTTAGGGAGAAATGAGCAGTTCTTC
CASSPTPGAGLGRNEQFF
>TRBD2|.|TRBV4-2|TRBJ2-5
TGTGCCAGCAGCCGGGGACTAGCGGGTGGAGAGACCCAGTACTTC
CASSRGLAGGETQYF
>.|.|TRBV6-6|TRBJ2-1
TGTGCCAGCAGTTACGCCGCCCTAGAACCTGAGCAGTTCTTC
CASSYAALEPEQFF
>.|few|TRBV7-2|TRBJ2-1
TGTGCCAGCAGCTTAGGGCCGGGTCCCTACAATGAGCAGTTCTTC
CASSLGPGPYNEQFF
>TRBD1|.|TRBV18|TRBJ2-3
TGTGCCAGCTCACCCGGACAGGGTGGCCCAGATACGCAGTATTTT
CASSPGQGGPDTQYF